Listed below are T cell receptor beta chains from one sample, sequenced in a study of T cell responses to AZD1222 COVID-19 vaccine. Libraries were prepared by immunoSEQ multiplex PCR; TCRdb keeps only in-frame clonotypes and omits some of them. The sample yields 100,000 to 150,000 clones, about nine tenths seen once. Here the sequenced sample was peripheral blood, taken on day 0 of AZD1222 vaccination. The receptor set was obtained from an adult in good health. Both conserved end residues are part of each CDR3. Each record gives: V gene, CDR3 protein.

V: TRBV28
CDR3: CASSSPGGRVNTEAFF

V: TRBV21-1
CDR3: CASSHRTQANTGELFF

V: TRBV5-1
CDR3: CASSLTGLLTFANTGELFF

V: TRBV23-1
CDR3: CASSRPFAQHNSPLHF

V: TRBV6-5
CDR3: CASTKGRVDQPQHF

V: TRBV14
CDR3: CASSQAARARPGANVLTF

V: TRBV6-2/TRBV6-3
CDR3: CASSQPGTASRGGYTF

V: TRBV7-2
CDR3: CASSPPDRRRGYTF

V: TRBV14
CDR3: CASSQAAGMNYGYTF

V: TRBV7-9
CDR3: CASSPPGTGDSPLHF

V: TRBV19
CDR3: CASSIHVDAGYGYTF

V: TRBV5-4
CDR3: CASSLRAQTDTQYF

V: TRBV7-2
CDR3: CASSPRGLSGYEQYF

V: TRBV30
CDR3: CAWSVMNTEAFF

V: TRBV19
CDR3: CASTRQAHYGYTF

V: TRBV28
CDR3: CASSLPGEYGYTF

V: TRBV10-3
CDR3: CAITAGLSWDGYTF

V: TRBV7-9
CDR3: CASSRSGPVHGYTF

V: TRBV28
CDR3: CASSFGAGELFF

V: TRBV18
CDR3: CASSPPTGGNTGELFF

V: TRBV28
CDR3: CASSLRTGVQPQHF

V: TRBV4-1
CDR3: CASSQVASGVPLSYEQYF

V: TRBV28
CDR3: CASRFPGTGNYGYTF

V: TRBV7-7
CDR3: CASSLVGTPSYNEQFF

V: TRBV5-4
CDR3: CASSFPRNEQFF

V: TRBV29-1
CDR3: CSASTGQGNTEAFF

V: TRBV28
CDR3: CASSLIGGSGELFF

V: TRBV7-2
CDR3: CASSWTSVTGELFF

V: TRBV3-1/TRBV3-2
CDR3: CASSQTDQRVTEAFF

V: TRBV7-2
CDR3: CASSPGPWDQPQHF

V: TRBV29-1
CDR3: CSVEGQVNTEAFF

V: TRBV19
CDR3: CASSEVTTNYGYTF

V: TRBV5-1
CDR3: CASSPGNREQFF

V: TRBV28
CDR3: CAAPPSGGWGTEAFF

V: TRBV7-6
CDR3: CASSLDEGGEQYF

V: TRBV5-8
CDR3: CASSLSKRSYSNQPQHF

V: TRBV4-1
CDR3: CASSQVDLGLARNEQFF

V: TRBV6-2/TRBV6-3
CDR3: CASSYSGTAHYEQYF

V: TRBV12-3/TRBV12-4
CDR3: CASSSTALGYTF

V: TRBV21-1
CDR3: CASSKGEGDPQPQHF

V: TRBV5-4
CDR3: CASSQSGVFTGELFF

V: TRBV7-2
CDR3: CASSHRTSSYEQYF

V: TRBV27
CDR3: CASSLWFSPLQAGELFF

V: TRBV29-1
CDR3: CSVDLGGYTF

V: TRBV7-2
CDR3: CASSWGPTGELFF

V: TRBV28
CDR3: CASSSNPGGNGYTF

V: TRBV2
CDR3: CASSVLQGDNEKLFF

V: TRBV5-4
CDR3: CASSHGSFPYEQYF

V: TRBV6-5
CDR3: CASSRTGSYEQYF

V: TRBV19
CDR3: CASSSSGIYQPQHF

V: TRBV7-2
CDR3: CASSWDRGFADTQYF

V: TRBV9
CDR3: CASNGGPNTEAFF